The clone carrying this T cell receptor beta chain has more than one count but fewer than ten. Its antigen is currently unknown. These data are taken from a study of CD8 T cell repertoires and HIV-1 epitope variants. The wider study: Epitopes were three Gag families plus Nef HW9 and YT9. Enriched T cells were co-cultured with equal autologous T cell-negative cells.

Sequencing of TCR beta CDR3 used immunoSEQ survey depth. Measured with immunoSEQ multiplex PCR; TCRdb has only the in-frame clones, and not every one. The sample contains about 6,000 clones, over 60% of which appear only once. Germline loops: CDR1 GTSNPN, CDR2 SVGIG (reference sequence). V gave up 1 base and J gave up 5 bases; unmatched junction bases: 6. The CDR3 has 15 residues. The clonotype originates from a male donor with HIV. The sample consisted of cultured CD8+ T cells derived from PBMCs. V gene TRBV30 combines with J gene TRBJ2-1; 9 bases are a match to TRBD2. The CDR3, as DNA: TGTGCCTGGAGTGCATCCCGGACTAGCGACAATGAGCAGTTCTTC. Its translation: CAWSASRTSDNEQFF.